The 27 T cell receptor beta chains below come from one sample, sequenced in a study of tumor and adjacent non-tumor tissue in lung cancer. TCRbeta libraries were built with three rounds of nested PCR, modified from ARM-PCR. TCRdb reprocessed the multiplex PCR reads with MiXCR, giving one entry per CDR3 protein. The repertoire holds 90,000 to 130,000 distinct CDR3 sequences, with 84% as singletons. This sample's RNA came from whole unsorted tissue. Sequencing was performed on lung tumor tissue. Receptor source: a man between 65 and 79 years old with non-small cell lung cancer.

This rearrangement joins TRBV5-1 to TRBJ2-3; no reliable D call. The ends were cut back, 4 bases at V and 6 bases at J, with 12 bases in the middle. In germline, CDR1 is SGHRS, CDR2 YFSETQ. There are 13 residues in the CDR3. The CDR3 is CASSMIPEDTQYF. CDR3 coding DNA: TGCGCCAGCAGCATGATCCCGGAGGATACGCAGTATTTT.

This chain uses TRBV11-1 with TRBJ2-1; D is possibly TRBD1 or TRBD2 (6 bases each). This CDR3 has 16 residues. V was trimmed by 5 bases and J by 8 bases, leaving 22 bases between them. Germline assignment: CDR1 SGHAT and CDR2 FQDESV (reference sequence). As DNA, the CDR3 is TGTGCCAGCAGCCCCCGACGGGGGCAGGGGCCACATGAGCAGTTCTTC. It encodes CASSPRRGQGPHEQFF.

The table lists this clonotype with a few counts. At one of its ends the junction is not consistent with the germline gene, which may arise from a read error. The rearrangement joins TRBV11-2 to TRBJ2-5; D may be TRBD2 (5 bases). CDR1 and CDR2 from the germline V gene are SGHAT and FQNNGV. This CDR3 contains 18 residues. CDR3 bases: TGTGCCAGCAACTTAGCGAGGCTAGCCCTGGGAAAAAAGGAGACCCAGTACTTC. As protein: CASNLARLALGKKETQYF.

Of note for this clonotype: The junction departs from the called germline gene at one end, perhaps through a read error. The chain couples TRBV10-1 to TRBJ2-2; D perhaps matches TRBD2 (6 bases). CDR3 size: 15 residues. Germline-derived CDR1 and CDR2 are WNHNN and SYGVQD (reference sequence). The CDR3 nucleotides read TGCGCCAGCAGTGTAGGGAGGACGAACTCCGGAGAGCTGTTTTTT. Translated: CASSVGRTNSGELFF.

Only a few counts were recorded for this clonotype. CDR3 in DNA: TGCAGCGTTGCGGGAAATGAGCAGTTCTTC. It is translated as CSVAGNEQFF. This chain connects TRBV29-1 to TRBJ2-1, with D tentatively TRBD2 (5 bases). The CDR3 length is 10 residues. V shed 4 bases and J shed 7 bases, with 5 bases lying between them. Per the germline V gene, CDR1 is SQVTM and CDR2 is ANQGSEA.

A word on this clonotype: The junction shows a germline mismatch at one end, possibly a read error. The chain combines TRBV11-2 with TRBJ2-1, with a tentative D call TRBD2 (6 bases). There are 16 residues in the CDR3. CDR1 is SGHAT, CDR2 FQNNGV, per germline. The CDR3 DNA follows: TGTGCCAGCAGTTTAGTAGGAGGGAACATATACAATGAGCAGTTCTTC. Translated: CASSLVGGNIYNEQFF.

The J gene is TRBJ2-5, the V gene TRBV4-3, with D maybe TRBD2 (6 bases). The CDR3 contains 16 residues. In germline, CDR1 is LGHNA, CDR2 YSLEER. Trimming stripped 1 base from V and 2 bases from J, with 14 bases between. CDR3 DNA: TGCGCCAGCAGCCAAGCAGGAGGGATGGAACAAGAGACCCAGTACTTC. Protein product: CASSQAGGMEQETQYF.

Worth noting for this clonotype: Mismatch with germline at one junction end may stem from a read error. The rearrangement links TRBV10-3 to TRBJ2-6; D is ambiguous. The CDR3 contains 16 residues. CDR1 ENHRY and CDR2 SYGVKD come from the germline V gene. CDR3 DNA: TGCACCATCAGTGAGGTTTCCGTCTCTGGGGCCAACGTCCTGACTTTC. The encoded protein is CTISEVSVSGANVLTF.

This clonotype was seen repeatedly, ten times or more. DNA of the CDR3: TGTGCCAGCAGTGGTGATCAGCCCCAGCATTTT. Protein sequence: CASSGDQPQHF. This chain connects TRBV6-1 to TRBJ1-5, with unresolved D. Trimming took 4 bases from V and 5 from J, leaving 3 bases between them. Per germline, CDR1 MNHNS and CDR2 SASEGT. CDR3 length: 11 residues.

With regard to this clonotype: A much larger clone sits a single nucleotide away, making a read error possible. V usage is TRBV5-1 and J usage is TRBJ1-2, with D perhaps TRBD1 (6 bases). The germline CDR1 and CDR2 sequences are SGHRS and YFSETQ. The CDR3 consists of 14 residues. In nucleotides, the CDR3 is TGCGCCAGCAGCTTGCTATGGGGGGCGGATGGCTTCACCTTC. This codes for CASSLLWGADGFTF.

This chain joins TRBV6-5 and TRBJ2-1; D remains ambiguous. The CDR3 runs 13 residues. V lost 10 bases and J 4 bases, leaving 14 bases between the germline ends. The germline V gene encodes CDR1 MNHEY and CDR2 SVGAGI. The CDR3 DNA follows: TGTGCCACCATAGAACAAATTTACAATGAGCAGTTCTTC. Translating it yields CATIEQIYNEQFF.

Comment on this clonotype: The final CDR3 position lacks the conserved phenylalanine or tryptophan, pointing to a likely read error. The chain couples TRBV6-2 or TRBV6-3 to TRBJ1-5; the D gene is possibly TRBD1 (6 bases). CDR1 and CDR2 (germline): MNHEY, SVGEGT. V was cut by 4 bases and J by 4 bases, with 14 bases left in between. CDR3 length: 15 residues. CDR3 residues: CASSLGRGLNQPQHS. The CDR3 DNA is TGTGCCAGCAGTTTGGGCAGGGGCCTGAATCAGCCCCAGCATTCT.

This clonotype is a singleton in its sample. This CDR3 is missing its conserved last phenylalanine or tryptophan, likely due to a read error. This sequence joins TRBV4-2 and TRBJ2-1; tentative D call: TRBD2 (7 bases). The CDR3 is 16 amino acids. CDR1 is LGHNA, CDR2 YNFKEQ, per germline. The germline V and J ends were trimmed by 0 bases and 8 bases, with 17 bases remaining between them. The CDR3 sequence: CASSQDLGGGGDEQFI. CDR3 bases: TGTGCCAGCAGCCAAGACCTAGGGGGGGGCGGCGATGAGCAGTTCATC.

Concerning this clonotype: Sequence at one end of the junction differs from germline and may be a read error. The V call is TRBV11-2, the J call TRBJ1-2, with 9 bases aligning to TRBD1. Germline values: CDR1 SGHAT, CDR2 FQNNGV. The length of the CDR3 is 14 residues. The CDR3 sequence is CVSSPTGGTYGYIF. In DNA form, the CDR3 reads TGTGTCAGCAGTCCGACAGGGGGTACCTATGGCTACATCTTC.

Comment on this clonotype: A junction end diverges from the germline sequence, so it may reflect a read error. The chain links TRBV30 to TRBJ2-7; D gene unclear. This CDR3 has 11 amino acids. CDR1 and CDR2 (germline): GTSNPN, SVGIG (reference sequence). The CDR3 loop reads CAWNVSYEQYF. Written as DNA, the CDR3 is TGTGCCTGGAATGTCTCCTACGAGCAGTATTTC.

Comments on this clonotype: One end of the junction fails to match germline, which may point to a read error. The J gene is TRBJ1-3, the V gene TRBV13, with D unclear. The CDR3 sequence is 17 residues long. Germline CDR1 reads PRHDT; CDR2 reads FYEKMQ (reference sequence). This chain's CDR3 is CAGSLEQTEHSGNTIYF. The CDR3 region has the DNA TGTGCCGGCAGCTTAGAGCAGACGGAACACTCTGGAAACACCATATATTTT.

This clonotype has ten or more counts. The gene calls are TRBV25-1 and TRBJ2-1, with a possible D match to TRBD1 (5 bases). V shed 7 bases and J shed 1 base, with 11 bases lying between them. Germline CDR1 reads MGHDK; CDR2 reads SYGVNS. The CDR3 is made up of 14 amino acids. The CDR3 spells CASTPPGSYNEQFF. In DNA form, the CDR3 reads TGTGCCAGCACCCCCCCAGGGTCCTACAATGAGCAGTTCTTC.

To note about this clonotype: One end of the junction does not line up with germline, which may come from a read error. V and J are TRBV6-2 or TRBV6-3 and TRBJ1-1; D is uncertain. In germline, CDR1 is MNHEY, CDR2 SVGEGT. The CDR3 is 15 amino acids. CDR3 DNA sequence: TGTGCCAGCAGTTACTCGGCAGGTTCGAACAATGAAGCTTTCTTT. This translates into CASSYSAGSNNEAFF.

The table lists this clonotype with a few counts. Being one base from a much bigger clone, this may be a read error. The chain joins TRBV12-3 or TRBV12-4 to TRBJ2-7, with 7 nucleotides matching TRBD2. The CDR3 extends over 17 amino acids. The CDR3 loop is CTSSFWGGEVGSYEQYF. CDR3 nucleotide sequence: TGTACCAGCAGTTTTTGGGGGGGGGAGGTCGGGTCCTACGAGCAGTACTTC.

The V call is TRBV6-5, the J call TRBJ1-1, with 9 bases identical to TRBD1. Germline CDR1 and CDR2: MNHEY and SVGAGI. Losses at the gene ends were 11 bases for V and 13 bases for J; bases not matched to a gene: 17. The CDR3 sequence is 13 residues long. The CDR3 spells CAGISRQGVRVFF. CDR3 coding DNA: TGTGCCGGCATATCCAGACAGGGGGTAAGGGTTTTCTTT.

The CDR3 bases are TGCAGCGTTGAATGGTTTGACGAGCAGTACTTC. It specifies CSVEWFDEQYF. This chain links TRBV29-1 with TRBJ2-7; no reliable D call. The CDR3 totals 11 residues. Germline V gives CDR1 SQVTM, CDR2 ANQGSEA. V lost 2 bases and J lost 5, with 7 bases in between.

This clonotype has ten or more counts. The rearrangement links TRBV2 to TRBJ1-1, with D hard to call. The CDR3 covers 15 residues. The V end was cut by 7 bases, the J end by 1 base, with 16 bases between. CDR1 SNHLY and CDR2 FYNNEI come from the germline V gene. The DNA of the CDR3 is TGTGCCAGCAAGCGGCTGGTACAGTCGAACACTGAAGCTTTCTTT. Protein sequence: CASKRLVQSNTEAFF.

On this clonotype: One end of the junction fails to match germline, which may point to a read error. The chain couples TRBV7-9 to TRBJ2-7; 11 nucleotides agree with TRBD2. The CDR3 consists of 15 residues. The germline gives CDR1 SEHNR, CDR2 FQNEAQ (reference sequence). In DNA form, the CDR3 reads TGTACCAGCAGTTTCCAACTAGCGGGGGTATTCGAACAGTACTTC. Protein sequence: CTSSFQLAGVFEQYF. The full variable domain, in which reference TRBV7-9 and TRBJ2-7 provide the parts outside the CDR3, is DTGVSQNPRHKITKRGQNVTFRCDPISEHNRLYWYRQTLGQGPEFLTYFQNEAQLEKSRLLSDRFSAERPKGSFSTLEIQRTEQGDSAMYLCTSSFQLAGVFEQYFGPGTRLTVT.

In regard to this clonotype: The junction departs from germline at one end; a sequencing error may be responsible. The chain joins TRBV19 to TRBJ2-2; possibly TRBD1 for D (6 bases). CDR1 LNHDA and CDR2 SQIVND come from the germline V gene (reference sequence). The CDR3 spans 14 residues. The CDR3: CTSQKATGLRELFF. DNA for the CDR3: TGTACCAGTCAGAAAGCCACAGGGCTCAGGGAGCTGTTTTTT.

Comments on this clonotype: Compared with germline, one end of the junction differs, possibly owing to a read error. The rearrangement links TRBV5-5 to TRBJ1-2; no definite D call. Germline loops: CDR1 SGHKS, CDR2 YYEKEE (reference sequence). The CDR3 contains 13 residues. The CDR3: CDSSLGVNYGYIF. The CDR3 region has the DNA TGTGACAGCAGCTTGGGCGTGAACTATGGCTACATCTTC.

For this clonotype: This could be a read error, since a much larger clone is one nucleotide away. The chain joins TRBV20-1 to TRBJ1-5, with D unclear. Trimming pared 1 base from V and 5 bases from J, leaving 9 bases between. Germline assignment: CDR1 DFQATT and CDR2 SNEGSKA (reference sequence). The CDR3 has 13 amino acids. The DNA for the CDR3 is TGCAGTGCTAGAGTTCCCGGCCATCAGCCCCAGCATTTT. Protein sequence: CSARVPGHQPQHF.

The chain employs TRBV4-3 and TRBJ2-7; a weak D match, TRBD2 (5 bases). Germline V gene data show CDR1 as LGHNA and CDR2 as YSLEER. Trimming stripped 7 bases from V and 6 bases from J, with 13 bases between. The CDR3 loop spans 12 amino acids. The CDR3 DNA reads as TGCGCCAGCATCCGAGGGTACGGCGAGCAGTACTTC. Residues: CASIRGYGEQYF.